The 20 T cell receptor beta chains in this list originate from one sample, sequenced in a study of blood T cell repertoires in COVID-19 (dated by TCRdb to between 2020 and 2021). The library was produced with the immunoSEQ multiplex PCR assay. The immuneACCESS repertoire file appears here via TCRdb, limited to in-frame rearrangements. These files lack a portion of the clones; in checked studies, under half of the deficit traces to unresolved V genes, and the cause of the others is not known. The sample has more than 300,000 clones on record, about nine tenths of them singletons. The top ten clones comprise about 4% of the sample. Input material: PBMCs or T cells enriched from blood (not recorded which). The origin of the receptors is a man aged 25 to 45 who had recovered from COVID-19.

This clone has just one count. This chain joins TRBV11-3 and TRBJ1-6, with unresolved D. The CDR3 covers 12 residues. Germline loops: CDR1 SGHNT, CDR2 YENEEA. The V gene lost 5 bases and the J gene lost 9 bases, with 8 bases spanning the gap. DNA of the CDR3: TGTGCCAGCAGCGACGAGGTTTCACCCCTCCACTTT. Translation: CASSDEVSPLHF.

The genes are TRBV6-6 and TRBJ1-5, with a tentative D call TRBD1 (5 bases). Deletions cut 1 base from V and 4 bases from J, with 8 bases between. This CDR3 has 14 residues. Germline V gene lookup returns CDR1 MNHNY and CDR2 SVGAGI (reference sequence). The CDR3 protein is CASSYLDTNQPQHF. CDR3 sequence (DNA): TGTGCCAGCAGTTACTTGGACACAAATCAGCCCCAGCATTTT.

This chain connects TRBV20-1 to TRBJ2-1; TRBD1 is a possible D gene (5 bases). Germline CDR1 DFQATT, CDR2 SNEGSKA (reference sequence). The CDR3 contains 11 residues. V lost 6 bases, J lost 6 bases, and 9 bases lay in between. For the CDR3, the DNA is TGCAGTGCCAGTAGGGGCAATGAGCAGTTCTTC. This codes for CSASRGNEQFF.

J is TRBJ2-7 and V is TRBV27, with D maybe TRBD1 (6 bases). Germline lookup yields CDR1 MNHEY and CDR2 SMNVEV (reference sequence). The CDR3 consists of 14 residues. Deletions cut 6 bases from V and 2 bases from J, with 14 bases between. The CDR3, as DNA: TGTGCCAGCAGGTACCAGGGGAAGCCCTACGAGCAGTACTTC. Encoded protein: CASRYQGKPYEQYF.

The chain carries TRBV27 and TRBJ1-6; 9 positions match TRBD1. The CDR3 extends over 15 amino acids. Germline V gene sequence: CDR1 MNHEY, CDR2 SMNVEV (reference sequence). Germline trimming cut 6 bases from V and 8 bases from J; bases unmatched to any gene: 8. The DNA of the CDR3 is TGTGCCAGCAGCCCCGGGACAGGGCTCTATTCACCCCTCCACTTT. It specifies CASSPGTGLYSPLHF.

Comments on this clone: Other DNA sequences in the same sample also yield this CDR3. The V and J genes are TRBV3-1 (or the pseudogene TRBV3-2) and TRBJ1-4, with D tentatively TRBD1 (5 bases). The germline CDR1 and CDR2 sequences are LGHDT and YNNKEL (reference sequence). CDR3 length equals 15 residues. V was clipped by 6 bases and J by 3 bases, with 14 bases between them. The CDR3 bases are TGTGCCAGCAGTCCCAGGGTCTTAGCTAATGAAAAACTGTTTTTT. Translation: CASSPRVLANEKLFF.

The sample holds one count of this clone. The chain links TRBV30 to TRBJ1-2; TRBD1 matches 7 bases. Germline V gene lookup returns CDR1 GTSNPN and CDR2 SVGIG (reference sequence). This CDR3 spans 15 amino acids. V lost 2 bases to trimming and J lost 5 bases; unmatched junction nucleotides: 11. CDR3 loop: CAWSRDSPFLYGYTF. CDR3 sequence (DNA): TGTGCCTGGAGTCGGGACAGTCCTTTTTTGTATGGCTACACCTTC.

The rearrangement links TRBV5-4 to TRBJ2-3; weak D call: TRBD1 (5 bases). V was pared by 0 bases and J by 4 bases, with 12 bases between. The CDR3 runs 15 residues. CDR1 and CDR2 from the germline V gene are SGHNT and YYREEE (reference sequence). CDR3 amino acids: CASSLVTRVSDTQYF. In DNA form, the CDR3 reads TGTGCCAGCAGCTTGGTGACCAGGGTGTCAGATACGCAGTATTTT.

The chain carries TRBV6-1 and TRBJ1-1, with D hard to call. V was shortened by 2 bases and J by 0 bases, with 7 bases between the two germline ends. Germline V CDR1 and CDR2: MNHNS, SASEGT. This CDR3 is 14 amino acids long. The CDR3 reads CASSEPTMNTEAFF. The DNA for the CDR3 is TGTGCCAGCAGTGAACCCACAATGAACACTGAAGCTTTCTTT.

This clone was seen just once. The chain combines TRBV6-5 with TRBJ2-1; 10 bases map to TRBD1. V lost 2 bases, J lost 9 bases, and 4 bases stayed unmatched. This CDR3 has 14 residues. Germline CDR1 reads MNHEY; CDR2 reads SVGAGI. CDR3 coding DNA: TGTGCCAGCAGTTACACGGGACAGGGGAGTGAGCAGTTCTTC. This translates into CASSYTGQGSEQFF.

This sequence joins TRBV18 and TRBJ1-5; TRBD1 might be the D (6 bases). This CDR3 is built from 14 residues. The V end lost 3 bases, the J end lost 5 bases, and 11 bases lay between the germline ends. Germline CDR1 KGHSH, CDR2 LQKENI. The CDR3 DNA is TGTGCCAGCTCACCTCGGACAGCTGATCAGCCCCAGCATTTT. It is translated as CASSPRTADQPQHF.

The rearrangement links TRBV27 to TRBJ2-1; 9 bases align to TRBD1. V gave up 5 bases and J gave up 5 bases; unmatched junction bases: 7. Germline V gene sequence: CDR1 MNHEY, CDR2 SMNVEV (reference sequence). The CDR3 has 15 residues. Here the CDR3 DNA reads TGTGCCAGCAGTAAGGGGGACAGGGTCCACAATGAGCAGTTCTTC. This translates into CASSKGDRVHNEQFF.

The chain carries TRBV11-3 and TRBJ2-7; perhaps TRBD2 as D (5 bases). CDR3 length: 13 amino acids. V dropped 4 bases and J dropped 3 bases, with 10 bases sitting between them. Germline V gene data show CDR1 as SGHNT and CDR2 as YENEEA. CDR3 bases: TGTGCCAGCAGCTCCCGAGGGCGCTACGAGCAGTACTTC. Amino acids: CASSSRGRYEQYF. The full variable domain, completed using reference TRBV11-3 and TRBJ2-7, is EAGVVQSPRYKIIEKKQPVAFWCNPISGHNTLYWYLQNLGQGPELLIRYENEEAVDDSQLPKDRFSAERLKGVDSTLKIQPAELGDSAVYLCASSSRGRYEQYFGPGTRLTVT.

This chain uses TRBV5-1 with TRBJ2-3; 10 bases are a match to TRBD2. Germline assignment: CDR1 SGHRS and CDR2 YFSETQ. CDR3 length equals 14 residues. The V and J ends lost 7 bases and 4 bases, in that order; junction bases with no gene match: 6. CDR3 nucleotide sequence: TGCGCCAGCTCCAGCGGGGGGGCCTCAGATACGCAGTATTTT. Translation gives CASSSGGASDTQYF.

The chain has TRBV30 and TRBJ2-5; possibly TRBD1 for D (6 bases). V lost 4 bases and J 8 bases, leaving 20 bases between the germline ends. There are 14 residues in the CDR3. Germline CDR1 and CDR2: GTSNPN and SVGIG (reference sequence). The CDR3 DNA reads as TGTGCCTGGACCCCGCGGACAGCCCCGGACACCCAGTACTTC. It is translated as CAWTPRTAPDTQYF.

The chain couples TRBV4-1 to TRBJ2-2, with 12 bases matching TRBD2. The CDR3 is 17 residues long. Looked up from germline, CDR1 is MGHRA and CDR2 is YSYEKL. J was trimmed by 7 bases and V by 0 bases; bases with no gene match: 6. CDR3 coding DNA: TGCGCCAGCAGCCAAGAGGTACTAGCGGGAGGTTACGGGGAGCTGTTTTTT. Its translation is CASSQEVLAGGYGELFF.

V is TRBV19 and J is TRBJ1-1; no firm D call. The CDR3 length is 15 residues. Looked up from germline, CDR1 is LNHDA and CDR2 is SQIVND (reference sequence). V shed 7 bases and J shed 2 bases, with 17 bases lying between them. The CDR3: CASTRGVGVNTEAFF. CDR3 DNA: TGTGCCAGTACCCGGGGTGTGGGAGTAAACACTGAAGCTTTCTTT.

This chain uses TRBV28 with TRBJ2-4; TRBD2 agrees at 7 bases. The junction had 8 bases not matched to a gene; V was cut back by 2 bases and J by 7 bases. Germline V lookup: CDR1 MDHEN, CDR2 SYDVKM. The CDR3 sequence is 15 residues long. The CDR3 spells CASSLAGERRNIQYF. CDR3 bases: TGTGCCAGCAGTTTAGCGGGGGAGAGGAGGAACATTCAGTACTTC.

The chain's CDR3 is CASSQGGSGARDTQYF. CDR3 nucleotide sequence: TGCGCCAGCAGCCAAGGGGGTAGCGGGGCGCGGGATACGCAGTATTTT. The chain couples TRBV4-1 to TRBJ2-3, with 8 positions matching TRBD2. The V and J ends lost 1 base and 6 bases, in that order; junction bases with no gene match: 9. This CDR3 region has 16 residues. Germline assignment: CDR1 MGHRA and CDR2 YSYEKL.

The rearrangement uses TRBV4-1 and TRBJ2-7; D call uncertain. V lost 1 base to trimming and J lost 4 bases, with 2 bases between them. CDR1 and CDR2 from the germline V gene are MGHRA and YSYEKL. This CDR3 is built from 11 residues. CDR3 sequence: CASSQAYEQYF. CDR3 sequence (DNA): TGCGCCAGCAGCCAAGCGTACGAGCAGTACTTC.